This T cell receptor (beta chain) was retrieved from a study of T-cell memory formation after mild COVID-19. A remark on this clonotype: Its antigen is not identified.

The CDR3 totals 13 residues. Germline CDR1 reads MNHEY; CDR2 reads SVGAGI. The junction had 3 bases not matched to a gene; V was cut back by 2 bases and J by 6 bases. Study results and limitations: CD8+ contracting clones occupied EMRA, while CD4+ ones occupied mainly CM and EM. Memory sampled before infection contained some responding clones, suggesting cross-reactive memory joined.

5'RACE with constant-segment primers built TCRalpha and TCRbeta cDNA libraries with UMIs. MiXCR was run by TCRdb on the 5' RACE reads, yielding one entry per CDR3 protein. The sample shows approximately 450,000 distinct CDR3 sequences, approximately 18% of them seen only once. The V gene is TRBV6-5, the J gene TRBJ1-2, with TRBD1 identical over 7 bases. The sequence came from an adult woman who had mild COVID-19 (a few samples of this study predate the infection). Cell type and time point are not known. Material for sequencing was PBMCs or a T cell subset sorted from them (not recorded which). CDR3 sequence: CASSYPQGNGYTF. CDR3 DNA sequence: TGTGCCAGCAGTTACCCACAGGGGAATGGCTACACCTTC.